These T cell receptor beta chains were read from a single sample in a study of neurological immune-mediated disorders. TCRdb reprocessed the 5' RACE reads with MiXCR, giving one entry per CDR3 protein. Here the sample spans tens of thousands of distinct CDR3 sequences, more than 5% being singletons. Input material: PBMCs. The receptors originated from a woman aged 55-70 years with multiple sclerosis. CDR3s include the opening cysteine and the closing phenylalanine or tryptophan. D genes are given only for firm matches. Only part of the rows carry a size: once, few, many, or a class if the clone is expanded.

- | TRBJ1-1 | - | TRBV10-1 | CASSESGRRQEVFF | TGCGCCAGCAGTGAGTCGGGTCGGAGACAGGAAGTTTTCTTT
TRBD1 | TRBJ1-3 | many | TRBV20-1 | CSARPTGARRGNTIYF | TGCAGTGCTAGACCAACAGGGGCCCGGCGGGGAAACACCATATATTTT
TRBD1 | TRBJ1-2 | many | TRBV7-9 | CASSRDRLGYTF | TGTGCCAGCAGCCGGGACAGGCTTGGCTACACCTTC
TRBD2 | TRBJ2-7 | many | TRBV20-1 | CSAVRLAGLYEQYF | TGCAGTGCGGTCCGACTAGCGGGGCTCTACGAGCAGTACTTC
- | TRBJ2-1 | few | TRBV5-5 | CASSLDLNEQFF | TGTGCCAGCAGCTTGGACCTCAATGAGCAGTTCTTC
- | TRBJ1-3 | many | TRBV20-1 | CSLEGAGNTIYF | TGCAGTCTGGAGGGAGCTGGAAACACCATATATTTT
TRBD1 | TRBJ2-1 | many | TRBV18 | CASSPVFKPRGYEQFF | TGTGCCAGCTCACCAGTCTTTAAGCCCAGGGGGTATGAGCAGTTCTTC
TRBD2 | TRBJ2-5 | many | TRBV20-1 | CSATTSGGSMSGETQYF | TGCAGTGCAACAACTAGCGGGGGATCGATGAGTGGGGAGACCCAGTACTTC
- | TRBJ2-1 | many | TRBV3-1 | CASRAGTPLYNEQFF | TGTGCCAGCAGAGCCGGGACACCACTTTACAATGAGCAGTTCTTC
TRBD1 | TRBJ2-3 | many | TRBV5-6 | CASSLGDRSTDTQYF | TGTGCCAGCAGCTTGGGGGACAGGAGCACAGATACGCAGTATTTT
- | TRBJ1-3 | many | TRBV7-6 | CASSLLAWAGTLSGNTIYF | TGTGCCAGCAGCTTATTGGCGTGGGCAGGGACCCTCTCTGGAAACACCATATATTTT
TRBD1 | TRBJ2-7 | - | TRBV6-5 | CASSYSRDRGDEQYF | TGTGCCAGCAGTTACTCCCGGGACAGGGGTGACGAGCAGTACTTC
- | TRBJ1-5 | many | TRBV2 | CASRDRSNQPQHF | TGTGCCAGCAGGGACCGGAGCAATCAGCCCCAGCATTTT
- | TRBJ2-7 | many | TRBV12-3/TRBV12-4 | CASSFLPSGRRYEQYF | TGTGCCAGCAGTTTTTTGCCCTCGGGGAGACGCTACGAGCAGTACTTC
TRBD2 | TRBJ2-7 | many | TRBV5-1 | CASSFVAGATYEQYF | TGCGCCAGCAGCTTTGTAGCGGGGGCAACCTACGAGCAGTACTTC
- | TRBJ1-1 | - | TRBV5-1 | CASSLESSGMGTEAFF | TGCGCCAGCAGCTTGGAGTCCTCGGGTATGGGCACTGAAGCTTTCTTT
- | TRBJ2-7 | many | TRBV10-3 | CAAGLGPYEQYF | TGTGCCGCAGGACTTGGCCCCTACGAGCAGTACTTC
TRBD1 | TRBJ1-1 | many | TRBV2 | CATGGNGQAFF | TGTGCCACAGGGGGGAACGGGCAAGCTTTCTTT
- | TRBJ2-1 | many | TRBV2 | CASSETTGPYNEQFF | TGTGCCAGCAGCGAGACGACAGGTCCCTACAATGAGCAGTTCTTC
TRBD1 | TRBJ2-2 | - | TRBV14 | CASSEYRGTGELFF | TGTGCCAGCAGCGAATACAGGGGCACCGGGGAGCTGTTTTTT
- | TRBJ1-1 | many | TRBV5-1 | CASRGLGGSEAFF | TGCGCCAGCAGGGGGCTGGGTGGGAGTGAAGCTTTCTTT
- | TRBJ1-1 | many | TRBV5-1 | CASSSQSDTEAFF | TGCGCCAGCAGTAGTCAGTCGGACACTGAAGCTTTCTTT